The 9 T cell receptor beta chains below come from one sample, sequenced in a study of CD4 T cells in relation to SARS-CoV-2 and coronaviruses. Before the COVID-19 pandemic, during about 2011-2019, CD4+ T cells were taken from unexposed donors. Clones were sequenced by immunoSEQ multiplex PCR, and TCRdb holds only the in-frame ones, with some missing. Of 60,000 to 85,000 clones listed, approximately 95% are singletons. The sequencing input was naive CD4+ T cells from PBMCs. Noted subset: naive CD4+ T cells isolated by negative enrichment. The receptors stem from a human donor in good health.

The genes are TRBV4-2 and TRBJ2-7; D remains ambiguous. Per germline, CDR1 LGHNA and CDR2 YNFKEQ. This CDR3 contains 15 residues. V lost 0 bases and J lost 3, with 12 bases in between. This CDR3 reads CASSQESAKNYEQYF. In nucleotides, the CDR3 is TGTGCCAGCAGCCAAGAGTCTGCGAAGAACTACGAGCAGTACTTC.

This chain connects TRBV19 to TRBJ2-3, with D unclear. The CDR3 contains 14 residues. V lost 5 bases and J 4 bases, leaving 13 bases between the germline ends. Germline loops: CDR1 LNHDA, CDR2 SQIVND (reference sequence). This chain's CDR3 is CASSSRPTPDTQYF. The CDR3 coding sequence is TGTGCCAGTAGTTCACGTCCCACGCCAGATACGCAGTATTTT.

The J gene is TRBJ1-1, the V gene TRBV27, with D unclear. The ends were cut back, 1 base at V and 1 base at J, with 10 bases in the middle. From germline, CDR1 is MNHEY and CDR2 SMNVEV (reference sequence). The CDR3 is made up of 15 amino acids. The CDR3 DNA reads TGTGCCAGCAGTTTATTCAAGGGTGGGAACACTGAAGCTTTCTTT. Translated: CASSLFKGGNTEAFF.

V is TRBV7-2 and J is TRBJ2-5; possibly TRBD2 for D (5 bases). Trimming cost V 1 base and J 5 bases, with 8 bases left between them. CDR3 length: 13 amino acids. Germline V gene sequence: CDR1 SGHTA, CDR2 FQGNSA. CDR3 nucleotide sequence: TGTGCCAGCAGCTTAGACGGGATCGAGACCCAGTACTTC. Its protein product is CASSLDGIETQYF.

The V gene is TRBV2, the J gene TRBJ2-7; no firm D call. CDR3 length: 12 amino acids. In germline, CDR1 is SNHLY, CDR2 FYNNEI. The ends were cut back, 6 bases at V and 1 base at J, with 7 bases in the middle. Here the CDR3 DNA reads TGTGCCAGCAGAGGCAGATCCTACGAGCAGTACTTC. It specifies CASRGRSYEQYF.

The CDR3 reads CASSIGWGASYEQYF. The CDR3 region has the DNA TGTGCCAGTAGTATAGGGTGGGGGGCCTCCTACGAGCAGTACTTC. The chain joins TRBV19 to TRBJ2-7; possibly TRBD1 or TRBD2 for D (6 bases each). Deletions cut 1 base from V and 0 bases from J, with 10 bases between. The CDR3 totals 15 residues. Per the germline V gene, CDR1 is LNHDA and CDR2 is SQIVND (reference sequence).

The chain couples TRBV27 to TRBJ2-1; maybe TRBD2 (5 bases). V gave up 6 bases and J gave up 0 bases, with 6 bases separating them. This CDR3 comprises 13 residues. CDR1 MNHEY and CDR2 SMNVEV come from the germline V gene (reference sequence). The CDR3 bases are TGTGCCAGCAGGGGGAGCTCCTACAATGAGCAGTTCTTC. This encodes CASRGSSYNEQFF.

The chain uses TRBV21-1 and TRBJ2-7; TRBD2 is taken as the D call from the table, unchecked against the DNA. TRBV21-1 is flagged as a pseudogene. The CDR3 has 18 amino acids. The CDR3: CASSAGLAVDPFQYEQYF. The CDR3 nucleotides read TGTGCCAGCAGCGCCGGACTAGCGGTGGATCCTTTTCAATACGAGCAGTACTTC.

This sequence joins TRBV4-1 and TRBJ2-3; a weak D match, TRBD2 (6 bases). The ends were cut back, 2 bases at V and 0 bases at J, with 18 bases in the middle. CDR3 length: 18 residues. Germline CDR1 MGHRA, CDR2 YSYEKL. The CDR3 DNA reads TGCGCCAGCAGCCAAACCCTAGGAGTAGCGGCAAGCACAGATACGCAGTATTTT. Its protein product is CASSQTLGVAASTDTQYF.